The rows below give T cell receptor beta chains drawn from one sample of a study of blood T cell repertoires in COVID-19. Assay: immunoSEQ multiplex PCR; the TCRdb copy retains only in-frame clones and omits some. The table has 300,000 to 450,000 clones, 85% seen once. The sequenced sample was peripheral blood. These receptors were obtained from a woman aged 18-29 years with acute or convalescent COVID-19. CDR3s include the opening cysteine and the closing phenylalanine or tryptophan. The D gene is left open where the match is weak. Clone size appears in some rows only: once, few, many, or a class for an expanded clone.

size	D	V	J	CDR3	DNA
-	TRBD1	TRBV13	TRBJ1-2	CASSPQHRGIGGYTF	TGTGCCAGCAGCCCCCAGCACAGGGGCATAGGTGGCTACACCTTC
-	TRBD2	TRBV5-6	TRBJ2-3	CASSLISTRGADTQYF	TGTGCCAGCAGCTTGATATCCACCCGGGGGGCAGATACGCAGTATTTT
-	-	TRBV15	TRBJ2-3	CATSRDRGTDTQYF	TGTGCCACCAGCAGAGACAGAGGAACAGATACGCAGTATTTT
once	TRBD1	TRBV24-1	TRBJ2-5	CATSDPRQGDVETQYF	TGTGCCACCAGTGATCCACGCCAGGGGGATGTGGAGACCCAGTACTTC
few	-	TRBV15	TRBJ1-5	CATSRDVDSHQPQHF	TGTGCCACCAGCAGAGATGTCGACAGCCATCAGCCCCAGCATTTT
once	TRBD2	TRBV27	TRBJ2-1	CASSSLGLAGEFHNEQFF	TGTGCCAGCAGTTCCCTTGGACTAGCGGGAGAATTTCACAATGAGCAGTTCTTC
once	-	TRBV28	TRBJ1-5	CASSSVKGDQPQHF	TGTGCCAGCAGTTCGGTAAAGGGGGATCAGCCCCAGCATTTT
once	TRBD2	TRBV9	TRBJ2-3	CASSVLAGRTDTQYF	TGTGCCAGCAGCGTACTAGCGGGTCGCACAGATACGCAGTATTTT
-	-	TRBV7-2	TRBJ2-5	CASSLFGGPQETQYF	TGTGCCAGCAGCTTATTCGGGGGTCCTCAAGAGACCCAGTACTTC
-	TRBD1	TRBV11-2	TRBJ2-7	CASRKGVTGTGLDEQYF	TGTGCCAGCAGAAAAGGGGTAACCGGGACAGGGCTCGACGAGCAGTACTTC
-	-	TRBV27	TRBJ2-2	CASSLRTGELFF	TGTGCCAGCAGTTTGAGAACCGGGGAGCTGTTTTTT
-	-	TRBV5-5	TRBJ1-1	CASSLGTAYTEAFF	TGTGCCAGCAGCTTGGGGACAGCTTACACTGAAGCTTTCTTT
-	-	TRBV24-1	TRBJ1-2	CATSGPDSNYGYTF	TGTGCCACCAGTGGTCCGGACAGCAACTATGGCTACACCTTC
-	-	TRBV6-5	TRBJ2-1	CASSPLNEQFF	TGTGCCAGCAGTCCCCTTAATGAGCAGTTCTTC
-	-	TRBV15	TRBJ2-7	CATSREGTLTYEQYF	TGTGCCACCAGCAGAGAAGGGACACTGACCTACGAGCAGTACTTC
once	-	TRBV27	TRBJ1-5	CASSPQGSRYSNQPQHF	TGTGCCAGCAGTCCACAGGGCTCCCGCTATAGCAATCAGCCCCAGCATTTT
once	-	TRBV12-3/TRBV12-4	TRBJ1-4	CASSLAVSEKLFF	TGTGCCAGCAGTTTGGCGGTTAGTGAAAAACTGTTTTTT
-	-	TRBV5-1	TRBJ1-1	CASSLESGGWRTEAFF	TGCGCCAGCAGCTTGGAAAGCGGGGGCTGGAGGACTGAAGCTTTCTTT
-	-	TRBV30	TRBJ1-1	CAWSVQGFTEAFF	TGTGCCTGGAGTGTACAGGGATTCACTGAAGCTTTCTTT
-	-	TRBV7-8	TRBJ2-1	CASSLSSGTYNEQFF	TGTGCCAGCAGCTTGAGTAGCGGAACCTACAATGAGCAGTTCTTC
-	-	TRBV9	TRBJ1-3	CASSVEGQWGNTIYF	TGTGCCAGCAGCGTAGAAGGACAGTGGGGAAACACCATATATTTT
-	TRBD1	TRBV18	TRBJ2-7	CASSPGTGTTYEQYF	TGTGCCAGCTCACCGGGGACAGGGACTACCTACGAGCAGTACTTC
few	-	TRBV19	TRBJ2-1	CASYTGNEQFF	TGTGCCAGTTACACAGGCAATGAGCAGTTCTTC